What follows are 24 T cell receptor beta chains derived from one specimen sequenced in a study of human T cells and chemical hapten exposure. Specified time point: patch test 2, 6 weeks after DPC sensitization. The treatment: therapeutic diphenylcyclopropenone sensitization with weekly scalp DPC. TCRdb fed the RACE reads into MiXCR, producing one record per CDR3 protein. The sample lists about 85,000 distinct CDR3 sequences, around 10% occurring once. This sample comprised whole blood, obtained in connection with sensitization to the hapten diphenylcyclopropenone (DPC). The receptors were sampled from a man between 18 and 29 years old with alopecia areata. Some clones in this sample may be carry-over from other donors' samples.

This clonotype was observed at least ten times. The genes are TRBV29-1 and TRBJ2-7; D possibly matches TRBD1 or TRBD2 (6 bases each). CDR1 and CDR2 from the germline V gene are SQVTM and ANQGSEA. CDR3 length: 13 residues. Trimming took off 4 bases at V and 2 bases at J, with 12 bases between the two ends. CDR3: CSVVTGRTYEQYF. CDR3 coding DNA: TGCAGCGTTGTCACAGGGAGGACCTACGAGCAGTACTTC.

The sample holds a few counts of this clonotype. V is TRBV9 and J is TRBJ1-5; weak D call: TRBD1 (6 bases). The CDR3 has 15 residues. V lost 0 bases and J 5 bases, leaving 12 bases between the germline ends. Per the germline V gene, CDR1 is SGDLS and CDR2 is YYNGEE. DNA for the CDR3: TGTGCCAGCAGCGTAGGCCCACAGGGCGATCAGCCCCAGCATTTT. Translated: CASSVGPQGDQPQHF.

This clonotype showed up many times. The chain combines TRBV6-5 with TRBJ1-2, with D perhaps TRBD1 (5 bases). Trimming took 4 bases from V and 8 from J, leaving 14 bases between them. Per the germline V gene, CDR1 is MNHEY and CDR2 is SVGAGI. This CDR3 has 13 amino acids. The DNA for the CDR3 is TGTGCCAGCAGTTCCCAACCAGGGCCCGGCTACACCTTC. This translates into CASSSQPGPGYTF.

This clonotype was seen only a few times. The chain uses TRBV7-9 and TRBJ1-1; D is uncertain. V was shortened by 4 bases and J by 5 bases, with 20 bases between the two germline ends. Germline CDR1 and CDR2: SEHNR and FQNEAQ (reference sequence). The CDR3 covers 16 residues. DNA of the CDR3: TGTGCCAGCAGCTCCCACGGGGAGATAGGAAGGACTGAAGCTTTCTTT. Residues: CASSSHGEIGRTEAFF.

This clonotype was counted between two and nine times. The chain uses TRBV2 and TRBJ1-5, with 8 bases fitting TRBD1. This CDR3 is built from 17 residues. Losses at the gene ends were 3 bases for V and 0 bases for J; bases not matched to a gene: 7. Germline V gives CDR1 SNHLY, CDR2 FYNNEI. The CDR3 loop reads CASSEGVRGPSNQPQHF. CDR3 nucleotide sequence: TGTGCCAGCAGTGAGGGGGTCAGGGGGCCTAGCAATCAGCCCCAGCATTTT.

V and J are TRBV10-3 and TRBJ1-1; unclear D gene. Trimming took off 5 bases at V and 2 bases at J, with 6 bases between the two ends. The germline V gene has CDR1 ENHRY and CDR2 SYGVKD. There are 12 residues in the CDR3. The CDR3 bases are TGTGCCATCAGTCGGACTAACACTGAAGCTTTCTTT. This gives the protein CAISRTNTEAFF.

The table lists this clonotype with a few counts. CDR3 DNA sequence: TGTGCCAGCTCACCAAGGGACAGGGAAGAGACCCAGTACTTC. This codes for CASSPRDREETQYF. V is TRBV18 and J is TRBJ2-5; TRBD1 matches 9 bases. The germline V gene has CDR1 KGHSH and CDR2 LQKENI. With V trimmed by 2 bases and J by 3 bases, 1 base remained unmatched. This CDR3 contains 14 residues.

CDR3 nucleotide sequence: TGTGCCAGCAGCTTAGGGTCGGGCAGGCCCTACACCTTC. It yields the protein CASSLGSGRPYTF. The gene calls are TRBV11-2 and TRBJ1-2; D call uncertain. Germline loops: CDR1 SGHAT, CDR2 FQNNGV. This CDR3 is built from 13 residues. V was shortened by 1 base and J by 10 bases, with 13 bases between the two germline ends.

Ten or more counts support this clonotype. This chain joins TRBV18 and TRBJ1-4, with D tentatively TRBD1 (5 bases). CDR1 and CDR2 (germline): KGHSH, LQKENI. The length of the CDR3 is 13 residues. V lost 4 bases, J lost 12 bases, and 15 bases lay in between. CDR3 protein: CASSQGLSEELFF. The CDR3, as DNA: TGTGCCAGCTCACAGGGACTTTCCGAAGAACTGTTTTTT. Supplemented by reference TRBV18 and TRBJ1-4, the full variable domain reads NAGVMQNPRHLVRRRGQEARLRCSPMKGHSHVYWYRQLPEEGLKFMVYLQKENIIDESGMPKERFSAEFPKEGPSILRIQQVVRGDSAAYFCASSQGLSEELFFGSGTQLSVL.

This clonotype has a handful of counts. V gene TRBV18 combines with J gene TRBJ2-7; TRBD2 matches at 8 bases. Germline V lookup: CDR1 KGHSH, CDR2 LQKENI. V dropped 0 bases and J dropped 3; count of bases not matched to a gene: 4. The CDR3 is made up of 15 amino acids. The DNA of the CDR3 is TGTGCCAGCTCACCACCGAGCGGGGGCCGCTACGAGCAGTACGTC. Encoded protein: CASSPPSGGRYEQYV.

A note on this clonotype: A much more abundant neighbour one base away suggests this may be a read error. The chain has TRBV27 and TRBJ1-6; D ambiguous. There are 15 residues in the CDR3. Germline CDR1 MNHEY, CDR2 SMNVEV (reference sequence). CDR3 in DNA: TGTGCCAGCAGTTTACACGGAAATTATAATTCACCCATCCACTTT. Residues: CASSLHGNYNSPIHF.

This chain uses TRBV20-1 with TRBJ1-6; D ambiguous. This CDR3 spans 16 amino acids. The germline V and J ends were trimmed by 6 bases and 0 bases, with 15 bases remaining between them. In germline, CDR1 is DFQATT, CDR2 SNEGSKA (reference sequence). This CDR3 reads CSARRGPSSYNSPLHF. The DNA for the CDR3 is TGCAGTGCCCGAAGAGGGCCGAGCTCCTATAATTCACCCCTCCACTTT.

This clonotype has a single count. The chain is built from TRBV9 and TRBJ1-6; 7 nucleotides align to TRBD1. CDR3 length equals 13 residues. In germline, CDR1 is SGDLS, CDR2 YYNGEE. V was pared by 3 bases and J by 13 bases, with 7 bases of the junction left unmatched. The CDR3 nucleotides read TGTGCCAGCAGCGGAGGGGGCACAGATCCCCTCCACTTT. This encodes CASSGGGTDPLHF.

V usage is TRBV29-1 and J usage is TRBJ2-1; 11 bases are shared with TRBD2. Per the germline V gene, CDR1 is SQVTM and CDR2 is ANQGSEA. Trimming cost V 6 bases and J 4 bases; bases outside gene matches: 5. This CDR3 contains 14 residues. CDR3 protein: CSVRLAGRYNEQFF. CDR3 bases: TGCAGCGTGAGACTAGCGGGAAGGTACAATGAGCAGTTCTTC.

This clonotype was counted at least ten times. The rearrangement uses TRBV20-1 and TRBJ2-2; D remains ambiguous. The CDR3 length is 11 residues. Germline V gene data show CDR1 as DFQATT and CDR2 as SNEGSKA (reference sequence). Trimming pared 2 bases from V and 6 bases from J, leaving 4 bases between. The CDR3 nucleotides are TGCAGTGCTAGACACGCCGGGGAGCTGTTTTTT. Translation: CSARHAGELFF.

This chain connects TRBV7-3 to TRBJ2-4; 11 nucleotides align to TRBD2. CDR1 and CDR2 (germline): SGHTA, FQGTGA. J was trimmed by 7 bases and V by 5 bases; bases with no gene match: 4. This CDR3 spans 14 amino acids. CDR3 sequence: CASSLAGGRNIQYF. DNA of the CDR3: TGTGCCAGCAGCCTAGCGGGGGGTAGGAACATTCAGTACTTC.

This clonotype was recorded a few times. The gene calls are TRBV20-1 and TRBJ2-3; either TRBD1 or TRBD2 may fit D (6 bases each). The V and J ends lost 5 bases and 2 bases respectively, with 17 bases between them. In germline, CDR1 is DFQATT, CDR2 SNEGSKA (reference sequence). The CDR3 consists of 15 residues. CDR3 coding DNA: TGCAGTGCTGACGCAACCCCGGGGGCCACAGATACGCAGTATTTT. Protein: CSADATPGATDTQYF.

Ten or more counts support this clonotype. The chain carries TRBV5-1 and TRBJ1-4; a possible D gene is TRBD1 (6 bases). CDR1 is SGHRS and CDR2 is YFSETQ in the germline V gene. The CDR3 sequence is 16 residues long. The germline V and J ends were trimmed by 4 bases and 4 bases, with 17 bases remaining between them. The CDR3 coding sequence is TGCGCCAGCAGCCAGACCGGGGGGGCCGATAATGAAAAACTGTTTTTT. This sequence encodes CASSQTGGADNEKLFF. The full variable domain, its missing parts supplied by reference TRBV5-1 and TRBJ1-4, is KAGVTQTPRYLIKTRGQQVTLSCSPISGHRSVSWYQQTPGQGLQFLFEYFSETQRNKGNFPGRFSGRQFSNSRSEMNVSTLELGDSALYLCASSQTGGADNEKLFFGSGTQLSVL.

This chain joins TRBV14 and TRBJ1-2; 7 bases align to TRBD1. The germline CDR1 and CDR2 sequences are SGHDN and FVKESK. This CDR3 has 14 amino acids. V shed 3 bases and J 4 bases; nucleotides not matched to a gene: 5. CDR3 in amino acids: CASSHLTGAYGYTF. The CDR3 DNA follows: TGTGCCAGCAGCCATCTTACAGGGGCCTATGGCTACACCTTC.

This chain links TRBV6-6 with TRBJ2-2, with unresolved D. The CDR3 runs 11 residues. Germline V CDR1 and CDR2: MNHNY, SVGAGI (reference sequence). Trimming cost V 7 bases and J 5 bases, with 5 bases left between them. The CDR3 DNA reads TGTGCCAGCATAGGTACCGGGGAGCTGTTTTTT. The encoded protein is CASIGTGELFF.

The V gene is TRBV5-1, the J gene TRBJ1-5, with TRBD1 matching 9 bases. Germline loops: CDR1 SGHRS, CDR2 YFSETQ. The CDR3 consists of 15 residues. With 4 bases clipped from V and 4 bases from J, the junction kept 6 bases outside the gene matches. CDR3: CASSPDRGANQPQHF. The DNA of the CDR3 is TGCGCCAGCAGCCCTGACAGGGGGGCGAATCAGCCCCAGCATTTT. The entire variable domain, with the rest obtained from reference TRBV5-1 and TRBJ1-5, is as follows: KAGVTQTPRYLIKTRGQQVTLSCSPISGHRSVSWYQQTPGQGLQFLFEYFSETQRNKGNFPGRFSGRQFSNSRSEMNVSTLELGDSALYLCASSPDRGANQPQHFGDGTRLSIL.

This clonotype came up a few times. This sequence joins TRBV9 and TRBJ1-1; no firm D call. The CDR3 has 13 residues. CDR1 is SGDLS and CDR2 is YYNGEE in the germline V gene. The V and J ends lost 4 bases and 9 bases respectively, with 16 bases between them. In DNA, the CDR3 is TGTGCCAGCAGCCCAGGTGGCAGCCTAAAAGCTTTCTTT. This encodes CASSPGGSLKAFF.

This clonotype was found many times. The genes are TRBV9 and TRBJ1-1; the D is unclear. From germline, CDR1 is SGDLS and CDR2 YYNGEE. The CDR3 has 14 amino acids. The V gene lost 0 bases and the J gene lost 4 bases, with 10 bases spanning the gap. CDR3 protein: CASSVAGVGTEAFF. DNA of the CDR3: TGTGCCAGCAGCGTAGCTGGAGTCGGCACTGAAGCTTTCTTT.

The chain links TRBV27 to TRBJ1-2, with 8 bases lining up with TRBD1. In germline, CDR1 is MNHEY, CDR2 SMNVEV (reference sequence). The trim removed 2 bases at V and 7 bases at J, leaving 3 bases unmatched. CDR3 length: 13 amino acids. The CDR3 region has the DNA TGTGCCAGCAGTTTAATTGGGACAGGTGGCTACACCTTC. It encodes CASSLIGTGGYTF.